Described below is a single T cell receptor (beta chain) sequence and its context. These data are taken from a study of blood T cell repertoires in COVID-19. Study overall: Samples taken during acute and convalescent COVID-19 were collected in the United States, Italy and Spain. PBMCs, B-cell-depleted T cells, or T cells provided the cDNA or gDNA that made up the material.

Per the study methods: Amplification of reference gene primers provided the estimated nucleated cell counts. Assay used: immunoSEQ multiplex PCR; TCRdb lists only in-frame clones, some missing. V, J and clone size are those of that table, while D and trimming were read from the DNA. The sample records 250,000 or so clones, about 83% being singletons. Trimming shortened V by 2 bases and J by 7 bases, and 3 bases separated the two germline ends. CDR3 length equals 11 residues. The germline gives CDR1 ENHRY, CDR2 SYGVKD. The V and J genes are TRBV10-3 and TRBJ2-1; D not resolved. The source of this sequence is a human donor in a cohort sampled during active COVID-19. Input material: peripheral blood. The CDR3 sequence is CAISEQNEQFF. Here the CDR3 DNA reads TGTGCCATCAGTGAGCAAAATGAGCAGTTCTTC.